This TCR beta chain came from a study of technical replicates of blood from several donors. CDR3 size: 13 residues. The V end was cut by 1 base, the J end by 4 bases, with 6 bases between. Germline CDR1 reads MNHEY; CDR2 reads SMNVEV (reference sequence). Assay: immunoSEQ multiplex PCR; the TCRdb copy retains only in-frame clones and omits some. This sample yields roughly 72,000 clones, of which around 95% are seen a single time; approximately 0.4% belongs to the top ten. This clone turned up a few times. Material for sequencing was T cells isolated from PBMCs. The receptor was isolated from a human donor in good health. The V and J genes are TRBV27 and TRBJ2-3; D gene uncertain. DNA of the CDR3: TGTGCCAGCAGTTTATTCCCCTCAGATACGCAGTATTTT. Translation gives CASSLFPSDTQYF.